The entry that follows covers one T cell receptor (beta chain) sequence. Its antigen is not known. The data stem from a study of CD8 T cells in Susac syndrome. An input of about 0.5 to 1 ug of RNA was subjected to reverse transcription using random hexamers. TCR beta CDR3 was amplified by immunoSEQ multiplex PCR. This amplification extended across 54 Vbeta and 13 Jbeta segments. TCRdb called the immunoSEQ multiplex PCR reads again in MiXCR, with one record for every CDR3 protein. The sample shows 250,000 to 350,000 distinct CDR3 sequences, approximately 85% of them seen only once. The CDR3 runs to 15 residues. Trimming removed 2 bases from V and 6 bases from J; junction bases left unmatched: 7. The germline CDR1 and CDR2 sequences are ENHRY and SYGVKD. Study results and limitations: A relatively small number of individuals underwent TCR sequencing and HLA analysis.

The sequenced target, TCR beta, came from blood CD8+ and CD4+ T cells. The TEMRA cells underwent FACS enrichment, while the CD8+ and CD4+ T cells underwent negative isolation. This clonotype was obtained from a human donor with multiple sclerosis. This chain connects TRBV10-3 to TRBJ1-2; 9 bases map to TRBD1. The sequencing sample was made of CD8+ T cells from PBMCs. The DNA for the CDR3 is TGTGCCATCAGTGAGACCGGACAGGGGAGGGATGGCTACACCTTC. The encoded protein is CAISETGQGRDGYTF.